The source of this TCR beta chain is a study of cytotoxic CD8 clonotypes in ibrutinib-treated CLL. The method was immunoSEQ multiplex PCR; TCRdb's version includes in-frame clones alone and lacks a portion of them. The sample holds 5,500 to 7,500 clones, 60% to 75% seen once. The CDR3 sequence is 14 residues long. V lost 0 bases and J lost 13; bases outside the gene matches: 11. Germline V lookup: CDR1 LNHDA, CDR2 SQIVND (reference sequence). In this sample, this clone turned up a few times. The chain employs TRBV19 and TRBJ1-2, with 7 bases identical to TRBD1. The source was PBMCs, collected before ibrutinib treatment. The receptor comes from a human donor with chronic lymphocytic leukemia. This CDR3 reads CASSIEVDRAPLTF. The CDR3 bases are TGTGCCAGTAGTATAGAAGTCGACAGGGCTCCCCTCACCTTC.